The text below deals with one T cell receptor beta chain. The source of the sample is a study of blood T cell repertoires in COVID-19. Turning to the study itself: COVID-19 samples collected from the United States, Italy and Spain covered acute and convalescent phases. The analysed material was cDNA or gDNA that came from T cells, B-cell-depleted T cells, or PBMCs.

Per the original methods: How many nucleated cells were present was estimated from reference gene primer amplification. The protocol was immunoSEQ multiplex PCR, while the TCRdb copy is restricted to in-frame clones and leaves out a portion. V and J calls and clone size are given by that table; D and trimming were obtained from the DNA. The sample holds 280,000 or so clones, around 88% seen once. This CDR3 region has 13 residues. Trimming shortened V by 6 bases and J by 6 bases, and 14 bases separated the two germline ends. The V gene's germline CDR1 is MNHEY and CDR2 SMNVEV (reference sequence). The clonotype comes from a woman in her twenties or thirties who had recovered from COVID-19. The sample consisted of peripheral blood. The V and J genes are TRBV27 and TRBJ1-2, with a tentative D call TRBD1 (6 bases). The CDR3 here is CASRKTGNHGYTF. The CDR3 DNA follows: TGTGCCAGCAGAAAAACAGGGAACCATGGCTACACCTTC.